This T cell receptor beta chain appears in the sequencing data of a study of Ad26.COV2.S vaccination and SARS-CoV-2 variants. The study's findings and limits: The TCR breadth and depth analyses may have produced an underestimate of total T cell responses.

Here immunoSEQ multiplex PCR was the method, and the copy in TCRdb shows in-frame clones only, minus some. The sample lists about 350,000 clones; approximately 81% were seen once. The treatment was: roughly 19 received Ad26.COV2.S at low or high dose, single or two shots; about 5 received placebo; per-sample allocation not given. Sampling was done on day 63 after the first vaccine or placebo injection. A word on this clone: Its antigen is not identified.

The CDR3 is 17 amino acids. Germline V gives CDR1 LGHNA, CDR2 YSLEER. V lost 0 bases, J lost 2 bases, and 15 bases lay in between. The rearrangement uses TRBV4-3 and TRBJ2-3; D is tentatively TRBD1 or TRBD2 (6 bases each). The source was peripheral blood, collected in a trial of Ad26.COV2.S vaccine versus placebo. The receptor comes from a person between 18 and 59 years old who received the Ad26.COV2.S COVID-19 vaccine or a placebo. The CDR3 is CASSQDRGAGATDTQYF. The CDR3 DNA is TGCGCCAGCAGCCAAGATAGGGGGGCAGGGGCCACAGATACGCAGTATTTT.